This T cell receptor beta chain was documented in a study of blood T cells in healthy people across ages. General study points: Significant beta diversity loss was already apparent by age about 39, declining roughly linearly.

The table lists this clonotype with a few counts. What it binds is not known. For the second PCR, which ran for 7 to 11 cycles, a sample-barcoded 5' primer and a J-beta primer mix were used. TCRdb passed the 5' RACE reads through MiXCR, listing each CDR3 protein once. The data hold about 2 million distinct CDR3 sequences, with 49% observed a single time. V dropped 2 bases and J dropped 5 bases, with 16 bases sitting between them. The CDR3 has 16 amino acids. The gene calls are TRBV12-3 or TRBV12-4 and TRBJ2-1; possibly TRBD2 for D (6 bases). The receptor was derived from a woman between 40 and 50 years old in good health. Sequenced: blood. CDR3 nucleotides: TGTGCCAGCAGTTTACTTAGCGGAACCTTAAACAATGAGCAGTTCTTC. Protein sequence: CASSLLSGTLNNEQFF.